These 16 T cell receptor beta chains share one sample of origin, sequenced in a study of CD8+ T cells in alopecia areata. Treatment described: oral pan-JAK inhibitor, 5-10 mg twice daily. Extraction and reverse transcription of RNA yielded cDNA as the sequencing template. Profiling relied on immunoSEQ multiplex PCR, and the TCRdb table lists in-frame clones only, not all of them. Seen here are around 200,000 clones, around 60% observed once, and the top ten hold roughly 12%. The sequencing here drew on CD8+ T cells sorted from blood, taken at week 24, from a patient treated with tofacitinib. Source of these receptors: a human donor with alopecia areata.

The chain couples TRBV11-3 to TRBJ2-1; tentative D call: TRBD2 (6 bases). V shed 3 bases and J shed 6 bases, with 9 bases lying between them. CDR3 length: 13 residues. CDR1 and CDR2 (germline): SGHNT, YENEEA. CDR3 amino acids: CASSFLAINEQFF. The CDR3 DNA is TGTGCCAGCAGCTTCCTAGCGATCAATGAGCAGTTCTTC.

V and J are TRBV29-1 and TRBJ2-7; D may be TRBD2 (5 bases). Germline values: CDR1 SQVTM, CDR2 ANQGSEA. Trimming left V 7 bases short and J 5 bases short, with 12 bases between. This CDR3 is built from 11 residues. Here the CDR3 DNA reads TGCAGCGCCCTACTAGGCAACGAGCAGTACTTC. Its translation is CSALLGNEQYF.

This sequence joins TRBV29-1 and TRBJ2-2; tentatively, D is TRBD1 (5 bases). Trimming pared 3 bases from V and 4 bases from J, leaving 6 bases between. The germline V gene has CDR1 SQVTM and CDR2 ANQGSEA. CDR3 length equals 12 residues. In DNA, the CDR3 is TGCAGCGTTGACCAGGGCACCGGGGAGCTGTTTTTT. Translated, it gives CSVDQGTGELFF.

The V call is TRBV5-6, the J call TRBJ2-3; weak D call: TRBD1 (5 bases). Trimming left V 4 bases short and J 4 bases short, with 7 bases between. The CDR3 is made up of 12 amino acids. The V gene's germline CDR1 is SGHDT and CDR2 YYEEEE. This CDR3 reads CASSETADTQYF. Written as DNA, the CDR3 is TGTGCCAGCAGCGAGACAGCAGATACGCAGTATTTT.

The V call is TRBV9, the J call TRBJ2-5, with D possibly matching TRBD2 (6 bases). Germline lookup yields CDR1 SGDLS and CDR2 YYNGEE. This CDR3 has 14 amino acids. V lost 4 bases and J lost 5, with 15 bases in between. CDR3 region: CASSPRDGGETQYF. DNA of the CDR3: TGTGCCAGCAGCCCCCGGGACGGAGGGGAGACCCAGTACTTC.

The chain carries TRBV14 and TRBJ2-3, with 13 bases identical to TRBD2. The CDR3 totals 18 residues. Trimming at V came to 2 bases and at J to 1 base, leaving 6 bases not matched to a gene. The germline gives CDR1 SGHDN, CDR2 FVKESK. The CDR3 reads CASSQRGLAGARTDTQYF. CDR3 coding DNA: TGTGCCAGCAGCCAAAGAGGACTAGCGGGGGCCCGCACAGATACGCAGTATTTT.

In this sample, this clone turned up once. CDR3 sequence reads: CASSVYGWETQYF. As DNA, the CDR3 is TGTGCCAGCAGCGTTTATGGGTGGGAGACCCAGTACTTC. The rearrangement uses TRBV9 and TRBJ2-5, with unresolved D. Germline-derived CDR1 and CDR2 are SGDLS and YYNGEE. Trimming took 2 bases from V and 5 from J, leaving 10 bases between them. This CDR3 has 13 residues.

This chain joins TRBV4-1 and TRBJ1-1, with D maybe TRBD1 (6 bases). Between the trimmed V and J ends, which lost 0 bases and 5 bases, there was a span of 10 bases. The CDR3 loop spans 14 amino acids. Germline-derived CDR1 and CDR2 are MGHRA and YSYEKL. CDR3 residues: CASSQDRGRTEAFF. The CDR3 DNA is TGCGCCAGCAGCCAAGATCGGGGGCGGACTGAAGCTTTCTTT.

V and J are TRBV19 and TRBJ2-7; D may match TRBD1 or TRBD2 (5 bases each). In germline, CDR1 is LNHDA, CDR2 SQIVND (reference sequence). CDR3 length: 13 residues. Trimming shortened V by 6 bases and J by 5 bases, and 14 bases separated the two germline ends. The CDR3 DNA reads TGTGCCAGTAGGATGGGACCTCTAAACGAGCAGTACTTC. It translates to CASRMGPLNEQYF.

By frequency in the sample, this clone is medium-sized (0.01 to 0.1%). Other nucleotide sequences in the sample specify the same CDR3. The chain carries TRBV4-1 and TRBJ2-5; no reliable D call. This CDR3 spans 13 amino acids. Per germline, CDR1 MGHRA and CDR2 YSYEKL. V was clipped by 1 base and J by 2 bases, with 5 bases between them. The CDR3 DNA reads as TGCGCCAGCAGCCAAGGCGGACAAGAGACCCAGTACTTC. It specifies CASSQGGQETQYF.

This chain joins TRBV9 and TRBJ2-6; D remains unclear. The germline CDR1 and CDR2 sequences are SGDLS and YYNGEE. CDR3 size: 17 residues. V gave up 0 bases and J gave up 0 bases, with 10 bases separating them. In DNA form, the CDR3 reads TGTGCCAGCAGCGTAGCCCAGGACGGCTCTGGGGCCAACGTCCTGACTTTC. Translated: CASSVAQDGSGANVLTF.

V and J are TRBV4-1 and TRBJ2-3; D is perhaps TRBD1 or TRBD2 (5 bases each). This CDR3 has 14 amino acids. Germline V CDR1 and CDR2: MGHRA, YSYEKL. The V gene lost 1 base and the J gene lost 2 bases, with 7 bases spanning the gap. For the CDR3, the DNA is TGCGCCAGCAGCCAAGTGGGGGACACAGATACGCAGTATTTT. It codes for CASSQVGDTDTQYF.

The chain links TRBV7-8 to TRBJ2-7, with D unclear. Germline V gives CDR1 SGHVS, CDR2 FQNEAQ. The CDR3 runs to 12 residues. V was clipped by 4 bases and J by 3 bases, with 7 bases between them. CDR3 region: CASSYGNYEQYF. The DNA of the CDR3 is TGTGCCAGCAGCTATGGGAACTACGAGCAGTACTTC. The whole variable domain, remainder taken from reference TRBV7-8 and TRBJ2-7, is GAGVSQSPRYKVAKRGQDVALRCDPISGHVSLFWYQQALGQGPEFLTYFQNEAQLDKSGLPSDRFFAERPEGSVSTLKIQRTQQEDSAVYLCASSYGNYEQYFGPGTRLTVT.

This clone has just one count. The gene calls are TRBV30 and TRBJ2-7; D tentatively reads TRBD1 or TRBD2 (5 bases each). V lost 4 bases and J lost 7, with 11 bases in between. There are 11 residues in the CDR3. The V gene's germline CDR1 is GTSNPN and CDR2 SVGIG (reference sequence). The chain's CDR3 is CAWMGGGEQYF. As DNA, the CDR3 is TGTGCCTGGATGGGTGGGGGTGAGCAGTACTTC.

The chain carries TRBV2 and TRBJ1-1; D might be TRBD1 (6 bases). There are 15 residues in the CDR3. V was trimmed by 8 bases and J by 3 bases, leaving 19 bases between them. In germline, CDR1 is SNHLY, CDR2 FYNNEI. CDR3 in amino acids: CASRKTGGADTEAFF. In DNA form, the CDR3 reads TGTGCCAGCCGAAAAACCGGGGGGGCGGACACTGAAGCTTTCTTT.

The rearrangement joins TRBV15 to TRBJ2-2; 8 bases fit TRBD2. Trimming cost V 6 bases and J 4 bases; bases outside gene matches: 7. The germline CDR1 and CDR2 sequences are LNHNV and YYDKDF (reference sequence). The CDR3 is made up of 15 amino acids. CDR3 sequence reads: CATSIGGTSTGELFF. CDR3 nucleotide sequence: TGTGCCACCAGTATCGGGGGGACTAGCACCGGGGAGCTGTTTTTT.